Detailed here is one TCR beta chain. These data are taken from a study of neoadjuvant nivolumab and ipilimumab in lung cancer. Trimming removed 0 bases from V and 4 bases from J; junction bases left unmatched: 9. CDR3 length equals 17 residues. From germline, CDR1 is SGHDT and CDR2 YYEEEE. Clones were sequenced by immunoSEQ multiplex PCR, and TCRdb holds only the in-frame ones, with some missing. The table lists tens of thousands of clones, around 82% of them singletons. This sequence was found in an adult with non-small cell lung cancer. The chain carries TRBV5-6 and TRBJ1-5; 8 positions match TRBD1. The starting material was peripheral blood, obtained before neoadjuvant nivolumab, alone or with ipilimumab. CDR3 coding DNA: TGTGCCAGCAGCTTGGGGACAGGGTTGATGGGGAATCAGCCCCAGCATTTT. Encoded protein: CASSLGTGLMGNQPQHF.